One sample yielded the 22 T cell receptor beta chains listed below, sequenced in a study of blood T cell repertoires in COVID-19. Some clones are missing from TCRdb's copy, which holds only in-frame ones; the method was immunoSEQ multiplex PCR. Seen here are 53,000 or so clones, roughly 79% observed once, and the top ten hold about 15%. Sequenced: peripheral blood. The origin of the receptors is a human donor with active or convalescent COVID-19. The donor label of this sample is uncertain.

The chain joins TRBV10-3 to TRBJ2-5; D might be TRBD1 (6 bases). The CDR3 spans 13 residues. The germline V gene encodes CDR1 ENHRY and CDR2 SYGVKD. V lost 3 bases and J 3 bases, leaving 8 bases between the germline ends. The CDR3 reads CAISEGDKETQYF. In nucleotides, the CDR3 is TGTGCCATCAGTGAAGGGGACAAAGAGACCCAGTACTTC.

The rearrangement links TRBV4-1 to TRBJ1-1; tentative D call: TRBD1 (6 bases). The V gene's germline CDR1 is MGHRA and CDR2 YSYEKL. Between the trimmed V and J ends, which lost 3 bases and 7 bases, there was a span of 9 bases. This CDR3 has 12 residues. Here the CDR3 reads CASSQGAREAFF. The CDR3, as DNA: TGCGCCAGCAGCCAGGGGGCGCGTGAAGCTTTCTTT.

The chain couples TRBV6-2 or TRBV6-3 to TRBJ1-1; D remains unclear. This CDR3 comprises 12 residues. CDR1 and CDR2 (germline): MNHEY, SVGEGT. V gave up 0 bases and J gave up 9 bases, with 8 bases separating them. CDR3 coding DNA: TGTGCCAGCAGTTACTCGGCCCGAAAAGCTTTCTTT. Translation gives CASSYSARKAFF.

This clone was observed a few times. V is TRBV7-2 and J is TRBJ1-2; possibly TRBD1 for D (6 bases). This CDR3 is 15 amino acids long. Trimming removed 2 bases at V and 5 bases at J, with 15 bases between. Germline CDR1 is SGHTA and CDR2 is FQGNSA. DNA for the CDR3: TGTGCCAGCAGCTTACATGCGACAGGAATATATGGCTACACCTTC. Its protein is CASSLHATGIYGYTF.

This clone was detected only a few times. The V call is TRBV11-2, the J call TRBJ2-1; perhaps TRBD2 as D (5 bases). V gave up 7 bases and J gave up 2 bases, with 15 bases separating them. Germline V gene data show CDR1 as SGHAT and CDR2 as FQNNGV. This CDR3 has 15 residues. CDR3 amino acids: CASTPELAPYNEQFF. The CDR3 DNA follows: TGTGCCAGCACCCCCGAGCTAGCCCCCTACAATGAGCAGTTCTTC. Supplemented by reference TRBV11-2 and TRBJ2-1, the full variable domain reads EAGVAQSPRYKIIEKRQSVAFWCNPISGHATLYWYQQILGQGPKLLIQFQNNGVVDDSQLPKDRFSAERLKGVDSTLKIQPAKLEDSAVYLCASTPELAPYNEQFFGPGTRLTVL.

The chain carries TRBV30 and TRBJ2-3; 7 bases fit TRBD2. V gave up 3 bases and J gave up 7 bases; unmatched junction bases: 1. The CDR3 runs to 11 residues. The germline CDR1 and CDR2 sequences are GTSNPN and SVGIG (reference sequence). CDR3 protein: CAWRTSYTQYF. In nucleotides, the CDR3 is TGTGCCTGGAGGACTAGCTATACGCAGTATTTT.

The chain employs TRBV27 and TRBJ1-1, with 8 positions matching TRBD1. V lost 3 bases to trimming and J lost 5 bases; unmatched junction nucleotides: 5. The CDR3 runs to 14 residues. In germline, CDR1 is MNHEY, CDR2 SMNVEV (reference sequence). CDR3 DNA: TGTGCCAGCAGTTTCAGGGGGCCGGGAACTGAAGCTTTCTTT. Translating it yields CASSFRGPGTEAFF.

The CDR3 loop is CASKTTGPTNEKLFF. The CDR3 DNA follows: TGTGCCAGTAAGACTACAGGGCCAACTAATGAAAAACTGTTTTTT. The genes are TRBV19 and TRBJ1-4, with D perhaps matching TRBD1 (6 bases). CDR3 length equals 15 residues. Trimming removed 7 bases at V and 0 bases at J, with 12 bases between. Looked up from germline, CDR1 is LNHDA and CDR2 is SQIVND (reference sequence). Full variable domain (remainder filled in from reference TRBV19 and TRBJ1-4): DGGITQSPKYLFRKEGQNVTLSCEQNLNHDAMYWYRQDPGQGLRLIYYSQIVNDFQKGDIAEGYSVSREKKESFPLTVTSAQKNPTAFYLCASKTTGPTNEKLFFGSGTQLSVL.

The V gene is TRBV28, the J gene TRBJ2-1, with D maybe TRBD2 (6 bases). Germline V gene sequence: CDR1 MDHEN, CDR2 SYDVKM. The CDR3 has 15 amino acids. Trimming pared 2 bases from V and 7 bases from J, leaving 15 bases between. The CDR3 here is CASSLAGSGGNEQFF. CDR3 DNA sequence: TGTGCCAGCAGTTTAGCGGGATCAGGAGGGAATGAGCAGTTCTTC.

The chain employs TRBV2 and TRBJ1-1, with 9 nucleotides matching TRBD1. Losses at the gene ends were 7 bases for V and 5 bases for J; bases not matched to a gene: 11. The CDR3 loop spans 15 amino acids. Germline CDR1 reads SNHLY; CDR2 reads FYNNEI. CDR3 amino acids: CASTGLHRGLTEAFF. DNA of the CDR3: TGTGCCAGCACGGGGTTACACAGGGGGCTGACTGAAGCTTTCTTT.

The V gene is TRBV25-1, the J gene TRBJ1-6, with D uncertain. Germline V gene sequence: CDR1 MGHDK, CDR2 SYGVNS. This CDR3 region has 15 residues. Trimming shortened V by 2 bases and J by 11 bases, and 16 bases separated the two germline ends. This CDR3 reads CASSEGGGRIAPLHF. The CDR3 DNA reads as TGTGCCAGCAGTGAAGGTGGAGGGCGAATTGCACCCCTCCACTTT.

This chain links TRBV10-3 with TRBJ1-1; no clear D. V gave up 8 bases and J gave up 3 bases, with 7 bases separating them. The V gene's germline CDR1 is ENHRY and CDR2 SYGVKD. The CDR3 has 11 residues. CDR3 bases: TGTGCCATCGGGAGAGACACTGAAGCTTTCTTT. Its protein is CAIGRDTEAFF.

J is TRBJ2-3 and V is TRBV7-3; 8 bases align to TRBD2. The ends lost 4 bases at V and 2 bases at J; junction bases unmatched: 5. This CDR3 contains 15 residues. Per germline, CDR1 SGHTA and CDR2 FQGTGA. The CDR3 DNA follows: TGTGCCAGCAGCTCGGGACTAGGAAACACAGATACGCAGTATTTT. As protein: CASSSGLGNTDTQYF. Full variable domain (outside the CDR3, taken from reference TRBV7-3 and TRBJ2-3): GAGVSQTPSNKVTEKGKYVELRCDPISGHTALYWYRQSLGQGPEFLIYFQGTGAADDSGLPNDRFFAVRPEGSVSTLKIQRTERGDSAVYLCASSSGLGNTDTQYFGPGTRLTVL.

The V and J genes are TRBV11-3 and TRBJ2-7, with 7 bases matching TRBD1. Germline-derived CDR1 and CDR2 are SGHNT and YENEEA. The V segment lost 4 bases and the J segment 10 bases; nucleotides outside the gene matches: 13. This CDR3 has 14 residues. The CDR3 nucleotides are TGTGCCAGCAGCTCAGACCACCTAACAGGGGCCCAGTACTTC. Protein sequence: CASSSDHLTGAQYF.

V usage is TRBV3-1 (or the pseudogene TRBV3-2) and J usage is TRBJ2-1; TRBD2 matches 11 bases. Germline V gives CDR1 LGHDT, CDR2 YNNKEL (reference sequence). This CDR3 is 18 amino acids long. After removal of 4 bases from V and 8 bases from J, the junction contained 16 bases not matched to a gene. CDR3 loop: CASSPGGLSGRASDEQFF. As DNA, the CDR3 is TGTGCCAGCAGCCCAGGCGGGCTTAGCGGGAGGGCCAGCGATGAGCAGTTCTTC.

The genes are TRBV27 and TRBJ1-1; 11 positions agree with TRBD1. The CDR3 runs 15 residues. V dropped 3 bases and J dropped 8; count of bases not matched to a gene: 8. The V gene's germline CDR1 is MNHEY and CDR2 SMNVEV (reference sequence). CDR3 region: CASSFLSRDRGEAFF. CDR3 bases: TGTGCCAGCAGTTTTCTGTCCCGGGACAGGGGGGAAGCTTTCTTT.

V usage is TRBV2 and J usage is TRBJ1-5; weak D call: TRBD1 (6 bases). V lost 6 bases to trimming and J lost 7 bases, with 16 bases between them. Germline CDR1 is SNHLY and CDR2 is FYNNEI. The CDR3 covers 14 residues. The CDR3 DNA is TGTGCCAGCAGGCAACAGGGTGGGCTCCAGCCCCAGCATTTT. Protein: CASRQQGGLQPQHF.

The rearrangement uses TRBV6-5 and TRBJ2-3, with D perhaps TRBD2 (6 bases). Trimming cost V 6 bases and J 2 bases, with 15 bases left between them. Germline V CDR1 and CDR2: MNHEY, SVGAGI. This CDR3 is 15 amino acids long. The CDR3 DNA is TGTGCCAGCAGGGACACAGCGGGTCCCACAGATACGCAGTATTTT. Protein: CASRDTAGPTDTQYF.

The rearrangement uses TRBV7-3 and TRBJ1-1, with D tentatively TRBD1 (6 bases). The germline V gene encodes CDR1 SGHTA and CDR2 FQGTGA. V dropped 4 bases and J dropped 1 base, with 16 bases sitting between them. This CDR3 is 16 amino acids long. The CDR3 nucleotides read TGTGCCAGCAGCTCTAGCTCGACAGGTTCGAACACTGAAGCTTTCTTT. Residues: CASSSSSTGSNTEAFF.

This chain uses TRBV10-3 with TRBJ2-7; 7 positions agree with TRBD2. Germline V lookup: CDR1 ENHRY, CDR2 SYGVKD. This CDR3 spans 16 amino acids. V lost 6 bases, J lost 1 base, and 12 bases stayed unmatched. This CDR3 reads CAISPAASGQSYEQYF. The CDR3 coding sequence is TGTGCCATCAGCCCTGCCGCTAGCGGTCAGTCCTACGAGCAGTACTTC.

The chain employs TRBV4-1 and TRBJ1-5, with D maybe TRBD1 (5 bases). The CDR3 consists of 15 residues. Germline CDR1 and CDR2: MGHRA and YSYEKL. V was shortened by 5 bases and J by 3 bases, with 14 bases between the two germline ends. The CDR3 DNA reads as TGCGCCAGCAGCTCGAGGGACTCTACCAATCAGCCCCAGCATTTT. Protein product: CASSSRDSTNQPQHF.

The V and J genes are TRBV19 and TRBJ1-4, with TRBD1 matching 7 bases. CDR1 is LNHDA, CDR2 SQIVND, per germline (reference sequence). The V and J ends lost 8 bases and 7 bases, in that order; junction bases with no gene match: 4. The CDR3 contains 12 residues. The CDR3 reads CASLQGGEKLFF. The CDR3 DNA follows: TGTGCCAGTTTGCAGGGGGGTGAAAAACTGTTTTTT.